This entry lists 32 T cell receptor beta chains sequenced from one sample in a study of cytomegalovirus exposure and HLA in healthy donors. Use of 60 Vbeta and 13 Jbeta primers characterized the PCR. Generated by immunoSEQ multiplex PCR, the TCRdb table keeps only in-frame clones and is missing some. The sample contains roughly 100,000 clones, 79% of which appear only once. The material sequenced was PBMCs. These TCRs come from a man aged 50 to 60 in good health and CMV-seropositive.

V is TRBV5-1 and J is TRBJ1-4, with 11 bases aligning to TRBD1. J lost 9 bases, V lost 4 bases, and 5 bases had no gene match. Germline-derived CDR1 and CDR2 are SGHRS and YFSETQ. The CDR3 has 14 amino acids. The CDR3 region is CASSTGQGAQKLFF. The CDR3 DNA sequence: TGCGCCAGCAGCACCGGACAGGGGGCTCAAAAACTGTTTTTT.

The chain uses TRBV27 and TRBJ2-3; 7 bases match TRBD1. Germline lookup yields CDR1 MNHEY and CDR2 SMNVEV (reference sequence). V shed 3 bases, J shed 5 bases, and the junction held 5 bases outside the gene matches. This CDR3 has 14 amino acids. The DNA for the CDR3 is TGTGCCAGCAGTTTGACAGGGCCCGAAGATACGCAGTATTTT. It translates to CASSLTGPEDTQYF.

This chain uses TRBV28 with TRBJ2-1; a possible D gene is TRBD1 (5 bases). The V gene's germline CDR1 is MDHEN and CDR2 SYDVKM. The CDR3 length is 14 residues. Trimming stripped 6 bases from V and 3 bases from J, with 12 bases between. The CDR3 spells CASRGLRLYNEQFF. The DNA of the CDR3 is TGTGCCAGCAGGGGGCTCCGGCTCTACAATGAGCAGTTCTTC.

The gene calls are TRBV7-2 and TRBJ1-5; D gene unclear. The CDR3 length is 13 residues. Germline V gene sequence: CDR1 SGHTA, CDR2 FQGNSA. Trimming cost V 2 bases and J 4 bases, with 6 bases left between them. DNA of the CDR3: TGTGCCAGCAGCTTAAGAGGGAATCAGCCCCAGCATTTT. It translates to CASSLRGNQPQHF.

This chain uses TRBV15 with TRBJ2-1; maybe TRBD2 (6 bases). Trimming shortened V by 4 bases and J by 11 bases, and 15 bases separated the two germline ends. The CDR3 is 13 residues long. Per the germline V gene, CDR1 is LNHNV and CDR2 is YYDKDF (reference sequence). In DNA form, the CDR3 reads TGTGCCACCAGCACACGGGAGCCGAGCCAGCAGTTCTTC. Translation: CATSTREPSQQFF.

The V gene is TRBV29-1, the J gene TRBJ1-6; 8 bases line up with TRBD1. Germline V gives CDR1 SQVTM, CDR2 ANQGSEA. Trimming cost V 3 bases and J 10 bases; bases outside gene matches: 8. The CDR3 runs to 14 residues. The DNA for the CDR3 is TGCAGCGTTGAGACAGGGGAAGTCGGATCACCCCTCCACTTT. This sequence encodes CSVETGEVGSPLHF.

For the CDR3, the DNA is TGTGCCAGCAGCTTAGCGGGACAGGGATCTAATCAGCCCCAGCATTTT. Translating it yields CASSLAGQGSNQPQHF. The chain links TRBV7-6 to TRBJ1-5, with 9 bases lining up with TRBD1. Unmatched junction bases numbered 4, after V lost 0 bases and J lost 4 bases. The CDR3 has 16 amino acids. Per germline, CDR1 SGHVS and CDR2 FNYEAQ.

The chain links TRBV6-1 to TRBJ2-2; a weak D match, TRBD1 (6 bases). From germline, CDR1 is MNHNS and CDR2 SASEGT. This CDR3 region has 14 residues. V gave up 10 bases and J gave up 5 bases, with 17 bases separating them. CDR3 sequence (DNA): TGTGCCACCAACAAAGGGGGTTATACCGGGGAGCTGTTTTTT. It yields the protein CATNKGGYTGELFF.

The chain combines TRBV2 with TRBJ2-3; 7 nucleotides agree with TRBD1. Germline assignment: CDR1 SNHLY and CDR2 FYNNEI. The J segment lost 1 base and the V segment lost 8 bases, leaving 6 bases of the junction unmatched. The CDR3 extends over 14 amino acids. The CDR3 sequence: CASWDRVRTDTQYF. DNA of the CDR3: TGTGCCAGCTGGGACAGAGTTCGCACAGATACGCAGTATTTT.

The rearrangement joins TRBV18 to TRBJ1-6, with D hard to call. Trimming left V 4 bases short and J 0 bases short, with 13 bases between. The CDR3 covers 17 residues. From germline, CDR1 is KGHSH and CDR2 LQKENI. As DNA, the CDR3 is TGTGCCAGCTCACAAACTGGGCAGCACTCCTATAATTCACCCCTCCACTTT. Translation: CASSQTGQHSYNSPLHF.

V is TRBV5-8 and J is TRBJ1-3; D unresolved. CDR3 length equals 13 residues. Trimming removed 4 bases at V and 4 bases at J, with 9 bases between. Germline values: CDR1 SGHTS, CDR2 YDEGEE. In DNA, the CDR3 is TGTGCCAGCAGCGGAAGAGGAGGAAACACCATATATTTT. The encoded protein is CASSGRGGNTIYF. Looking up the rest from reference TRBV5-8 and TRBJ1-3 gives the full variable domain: EAGVTQSPTHLIKTRGQQATLRCSPISGHTSVYWYQQALGLGLQFLLWYDEGEERNRGNFPPRFSGRQFPNYSSELNVNALELEDSALYLCASSGRGGNTIYFGEGSWLTVV.

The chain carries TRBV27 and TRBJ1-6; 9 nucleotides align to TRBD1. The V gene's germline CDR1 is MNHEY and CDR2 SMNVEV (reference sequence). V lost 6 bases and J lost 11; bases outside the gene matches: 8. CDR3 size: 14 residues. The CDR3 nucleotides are TGTGCCAGCAGCCCGGGGACAGGGTCAACACCCCTCCACTTT. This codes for CASSPGTGSTPLHF.

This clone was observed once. CDR3 in amino acids: CASSHHTGNSPLHF. In DNA, the CDR3 is TGTGCCAGCAGCCACCATACAGGGAATTCACCCCTCCACTTT. The V and J genes are TRBV27 and TRBJ1-6; the D gene is possibly TRBD1 (6 bases). CDR1 is MNHEY and CDR2 is SMNVEV in the germline V gene (reference sequence). V lost 6 bases to trimming and J lost 7 bases, with 13 bases between them. The CDR3 totals 14 residues.

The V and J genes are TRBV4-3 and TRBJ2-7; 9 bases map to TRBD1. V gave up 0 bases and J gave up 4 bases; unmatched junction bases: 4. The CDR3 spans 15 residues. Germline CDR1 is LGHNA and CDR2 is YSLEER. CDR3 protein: CASSQEGTGTYEQYF. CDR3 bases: TGCGCCAGCAGCCAAGAGGGGACAGGGACGTACGAGCAGTACTTC.

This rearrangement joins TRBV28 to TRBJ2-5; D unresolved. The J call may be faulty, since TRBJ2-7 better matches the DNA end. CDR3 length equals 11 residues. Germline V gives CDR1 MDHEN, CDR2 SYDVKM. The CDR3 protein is CASSFLYEQYF. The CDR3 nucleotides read TGTGCCAGCAGTTTTCTCTACGAGCAGTACTTC.

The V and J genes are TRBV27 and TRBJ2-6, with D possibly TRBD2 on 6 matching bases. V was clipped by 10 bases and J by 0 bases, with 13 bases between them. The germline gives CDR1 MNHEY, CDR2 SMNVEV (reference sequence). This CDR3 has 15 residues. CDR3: CATLPGGSGANVLTF. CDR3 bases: TGTGCCACCCTCCCCGGGGGCTCTGGGGCCAACGTCCTGACTTTC. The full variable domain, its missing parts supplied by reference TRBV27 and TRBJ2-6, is EAQVTQNPRYLITVTGKKLTVTCSQNMNHEYMSWYRQDPGLGLRQIYYSMNVEVTDKGDVPEGYKVSRKEKRNFPLILESPSPNQTSLYFCATLPGGSGANVLTFGAGSRLTVL.

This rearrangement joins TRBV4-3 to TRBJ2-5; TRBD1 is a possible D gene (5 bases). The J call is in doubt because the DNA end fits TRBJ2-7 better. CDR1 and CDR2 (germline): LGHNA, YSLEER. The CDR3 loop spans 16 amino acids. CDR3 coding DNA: TGCGCCAGCAGCCAGCAACCAGGGTCCATCGGCGGCGAGCAGTACTTC. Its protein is CASSQQPGSIGGEQYF.

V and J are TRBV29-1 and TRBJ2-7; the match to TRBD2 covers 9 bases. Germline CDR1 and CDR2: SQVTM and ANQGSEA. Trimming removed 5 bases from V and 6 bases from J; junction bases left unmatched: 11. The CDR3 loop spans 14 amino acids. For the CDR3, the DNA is TGCAGCGTTACGGGACTAGCTTTCCTTAGCGAGCAGTACTTC. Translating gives CSVTGLAFLSEQYF.

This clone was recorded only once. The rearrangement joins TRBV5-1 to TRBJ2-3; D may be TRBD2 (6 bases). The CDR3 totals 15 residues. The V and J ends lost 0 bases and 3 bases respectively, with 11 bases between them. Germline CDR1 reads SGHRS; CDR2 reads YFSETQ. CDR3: CASSLDRRETDTQYF. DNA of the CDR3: TGCGCCAGCAGCTTGGATCGACGGGAGACAGATACGCAGTATTTT.

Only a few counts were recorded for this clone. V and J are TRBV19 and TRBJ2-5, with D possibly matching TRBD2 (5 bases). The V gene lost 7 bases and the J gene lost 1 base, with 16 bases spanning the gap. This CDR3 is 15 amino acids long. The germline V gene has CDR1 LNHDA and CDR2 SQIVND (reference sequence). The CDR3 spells CASTPFPGSQETQYF. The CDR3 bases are TGTGCCAGTACCCCCTTCCCGGGGTCCCAAGAGACCCAGTACTTC.

CDR3 DNA: TGTGCCAGCAGTGAACAGGAGGGAGCCTACAATGAGCAGTTCTTC. Translating gives CASSEQEGAYNEQFF. The J gene is TRBJ2-1, the V gene TRBV6-1, with D tentatively TRBD2 (6 bases). The CDR3 has 15 residues. The V end lost 2 bases, the J end lost 2 bases, and 10 bases lay between the germline ends. Germline V lookup: CDR1 MNHNS, CDR2 SASEGT.

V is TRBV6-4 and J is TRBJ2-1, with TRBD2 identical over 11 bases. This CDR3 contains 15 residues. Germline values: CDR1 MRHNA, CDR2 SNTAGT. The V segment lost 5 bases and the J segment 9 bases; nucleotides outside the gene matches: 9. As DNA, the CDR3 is TGTGCCAGCAGTCTAACCGGGACTAGCGGTAGTGAGCAGTTCTTC. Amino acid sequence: CASSLTGTSGSEQFF.

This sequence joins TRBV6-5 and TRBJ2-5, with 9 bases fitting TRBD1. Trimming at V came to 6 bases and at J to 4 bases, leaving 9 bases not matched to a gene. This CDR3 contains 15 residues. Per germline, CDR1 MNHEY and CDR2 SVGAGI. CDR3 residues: CASSISGQGGETQYF. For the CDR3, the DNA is TGTGCCAGCAGCATCTCGGGACAGGGAGGAGAGACCCAGTACTTC.

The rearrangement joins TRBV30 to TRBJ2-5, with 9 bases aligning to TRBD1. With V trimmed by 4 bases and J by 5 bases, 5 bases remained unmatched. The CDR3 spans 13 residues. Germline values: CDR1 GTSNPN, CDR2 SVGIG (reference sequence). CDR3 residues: CAWTTGGVETQYF. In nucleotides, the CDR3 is TGTGCCTGGACAACAGGGGGCGTTGAGACCCAGTACTTC.

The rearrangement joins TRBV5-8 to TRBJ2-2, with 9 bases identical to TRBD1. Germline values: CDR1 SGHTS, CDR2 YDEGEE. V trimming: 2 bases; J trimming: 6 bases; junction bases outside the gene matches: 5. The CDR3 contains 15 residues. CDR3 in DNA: TGTGCCAGCAGCTTAGAACAGGGGGCCGCCGGGGAGCTGTTTTTT. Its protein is CASSLEQGAAGELFF.

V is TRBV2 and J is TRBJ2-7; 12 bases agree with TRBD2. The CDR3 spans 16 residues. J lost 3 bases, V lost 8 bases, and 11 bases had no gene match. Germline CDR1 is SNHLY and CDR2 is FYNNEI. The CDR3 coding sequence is TGTGCCAGCCGGACTAGCGGGAATCGGGCTCACTACGAGCAGTACTTC. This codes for CASRTSGNRAHYEQYF.

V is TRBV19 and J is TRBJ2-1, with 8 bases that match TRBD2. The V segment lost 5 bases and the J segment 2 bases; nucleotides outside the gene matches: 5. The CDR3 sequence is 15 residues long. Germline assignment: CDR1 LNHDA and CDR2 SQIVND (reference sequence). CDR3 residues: CASSSGSGAYNEQFF. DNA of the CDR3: TGTGCCAGTAGTTCAGGTAGCGGGGCCTACAATGAGCAGTTCTTC.

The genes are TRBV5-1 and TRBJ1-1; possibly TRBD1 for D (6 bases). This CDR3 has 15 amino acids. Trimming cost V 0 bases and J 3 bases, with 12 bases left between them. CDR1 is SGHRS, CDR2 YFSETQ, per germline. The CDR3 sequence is CASSLVGAGDTEAFF. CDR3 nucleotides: TGCGCCAGCAGCTTGGTGGGGGCTGGGGACACTGAAGCTTTCTTT.

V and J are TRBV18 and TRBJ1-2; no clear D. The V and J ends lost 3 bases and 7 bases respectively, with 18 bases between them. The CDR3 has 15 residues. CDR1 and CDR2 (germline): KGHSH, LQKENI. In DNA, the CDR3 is TGTGCCAGCTCACCCTCTCACCTTTATTTCGGTGGCTACACCTTC. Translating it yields CASSPSHLYFGGYTF.

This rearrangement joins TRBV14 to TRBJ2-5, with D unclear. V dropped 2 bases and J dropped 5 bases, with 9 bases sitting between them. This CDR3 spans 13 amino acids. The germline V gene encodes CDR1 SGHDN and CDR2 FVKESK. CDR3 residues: CASSQFLMETQYF. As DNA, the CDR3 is TGTGCCAGCAGCCAATTTCTAATGGAGACCCAGTACTTC.

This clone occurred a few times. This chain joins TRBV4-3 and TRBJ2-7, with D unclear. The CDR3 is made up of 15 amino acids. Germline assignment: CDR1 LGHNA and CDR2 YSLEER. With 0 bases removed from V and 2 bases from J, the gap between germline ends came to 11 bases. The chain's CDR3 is CASSQDRHRTYEQYF. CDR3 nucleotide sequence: TGCGCCAGCAGCCAAGACCGACACCGGACCTACGAGCAGTACTTC.

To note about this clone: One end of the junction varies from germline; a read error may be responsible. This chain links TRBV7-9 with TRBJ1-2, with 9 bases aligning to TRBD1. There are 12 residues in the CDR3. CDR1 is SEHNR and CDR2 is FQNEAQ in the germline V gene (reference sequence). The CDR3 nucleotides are TGTTCCAGCAGCTCGGGACAGGGCGGCTACACCTTC. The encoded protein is CSSSSGQGGYTF.